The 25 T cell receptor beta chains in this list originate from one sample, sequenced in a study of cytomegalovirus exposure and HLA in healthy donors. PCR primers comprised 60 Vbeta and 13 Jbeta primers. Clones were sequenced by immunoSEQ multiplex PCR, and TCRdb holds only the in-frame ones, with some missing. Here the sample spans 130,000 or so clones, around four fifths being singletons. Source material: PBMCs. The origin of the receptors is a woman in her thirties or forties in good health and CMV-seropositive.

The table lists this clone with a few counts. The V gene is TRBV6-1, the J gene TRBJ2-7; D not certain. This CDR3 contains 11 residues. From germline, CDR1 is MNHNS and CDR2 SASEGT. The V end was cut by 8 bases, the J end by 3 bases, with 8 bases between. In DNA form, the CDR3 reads TGTGCCAGCGCCTCTAGCTACGAGCAGTACTTC. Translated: CASASSYEQYF.

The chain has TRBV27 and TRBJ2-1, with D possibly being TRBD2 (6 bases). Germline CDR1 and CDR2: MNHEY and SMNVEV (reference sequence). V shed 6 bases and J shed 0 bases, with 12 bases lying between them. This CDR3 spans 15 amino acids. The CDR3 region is CASRRRDGSYNEQFF. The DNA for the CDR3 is TGTGCCAGCAGAAGGAGGGACGGCTCCTACAATGAGCAGTTCTTC.

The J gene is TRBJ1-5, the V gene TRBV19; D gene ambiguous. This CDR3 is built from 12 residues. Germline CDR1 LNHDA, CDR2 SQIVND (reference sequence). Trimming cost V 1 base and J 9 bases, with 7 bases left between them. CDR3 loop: CASSIGGPPQHF. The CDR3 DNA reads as TGTGCCAGTAGTATAGGAGGGCCGCCCCAGCATTTT.

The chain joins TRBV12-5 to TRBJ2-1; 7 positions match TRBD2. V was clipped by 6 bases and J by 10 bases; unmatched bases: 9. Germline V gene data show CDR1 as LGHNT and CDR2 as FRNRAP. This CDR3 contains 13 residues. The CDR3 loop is CASGMGGTGEQFF. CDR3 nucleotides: TGTGCTAGTGGCATGGGGGGGACGGGGGAGCAGTTCTTC.

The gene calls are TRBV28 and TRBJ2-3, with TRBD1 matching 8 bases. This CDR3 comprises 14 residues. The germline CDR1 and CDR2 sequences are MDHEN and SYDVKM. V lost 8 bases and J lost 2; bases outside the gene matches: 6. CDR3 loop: CASLGQGDTDTQYF. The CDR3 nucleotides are TGTGCCAGCCTAGGACAGGGAGACACAGATACGCAGTATTTT.

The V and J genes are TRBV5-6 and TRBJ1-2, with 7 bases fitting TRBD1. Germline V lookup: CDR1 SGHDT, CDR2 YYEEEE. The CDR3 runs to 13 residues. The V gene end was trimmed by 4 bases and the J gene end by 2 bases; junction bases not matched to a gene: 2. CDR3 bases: TGTGCCAGCAGCGTGGGACAGAACTATGGCTACACCTTC. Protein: CASSVGQNYGYTF.

CDR3 sequence: CASSPMSGSEAFF. The CDR3, as DNA: TGTGCCAGCAGCCCAATGTCGGGGTCTGAAGCTTTCTTT. The chain links TRBV7-2 to TRBJ1-1; D gene unclear. The CDR3 sequence is 13 residues long. V lost 5 bases, J lost 6 bases, and 13 bases lay in between. From germline, CDR1 is SGHTA and CDR2 FQGNSA.

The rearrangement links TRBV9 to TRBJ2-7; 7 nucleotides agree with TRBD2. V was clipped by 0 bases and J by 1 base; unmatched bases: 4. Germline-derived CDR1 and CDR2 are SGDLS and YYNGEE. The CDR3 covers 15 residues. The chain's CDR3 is CASSVASGISYEQYF. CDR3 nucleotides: TGTGCCAGCAGCGTAGCCAGCGGGATTTCCTACGAGCAGTACTTC.

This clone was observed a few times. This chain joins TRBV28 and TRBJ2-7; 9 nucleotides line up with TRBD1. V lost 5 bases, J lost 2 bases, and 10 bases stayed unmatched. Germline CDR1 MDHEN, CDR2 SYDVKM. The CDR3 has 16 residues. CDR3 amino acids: CASSPLGTGNPYEQYF. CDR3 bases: TGTGCCAGCAGTCCACTCGGGACAGGGAACCCCTACGAGCAGTACTTC.

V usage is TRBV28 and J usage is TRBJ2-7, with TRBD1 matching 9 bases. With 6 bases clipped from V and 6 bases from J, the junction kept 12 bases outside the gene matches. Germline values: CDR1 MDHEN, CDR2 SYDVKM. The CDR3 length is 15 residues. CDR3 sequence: CASSLTGTGQAEQYF. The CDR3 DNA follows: TGTGCCAGCAGCCTCACGGGGACAGGGCAGGCCGAGCAGTACTTC.

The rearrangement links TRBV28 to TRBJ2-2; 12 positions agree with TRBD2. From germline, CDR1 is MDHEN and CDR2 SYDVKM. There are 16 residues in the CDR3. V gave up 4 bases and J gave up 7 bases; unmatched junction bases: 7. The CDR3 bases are TGTGCCAGCAGTTCCTCTAGCGGGGGGGCCGGCGGGGAGCTGTTTTTT. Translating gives CASSSSSGGAGGELFF.

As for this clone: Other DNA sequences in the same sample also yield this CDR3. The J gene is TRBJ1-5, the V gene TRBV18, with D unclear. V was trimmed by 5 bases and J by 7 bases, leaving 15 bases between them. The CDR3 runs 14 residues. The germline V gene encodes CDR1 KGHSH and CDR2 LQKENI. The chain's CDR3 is CASSNGRVGQPQHF. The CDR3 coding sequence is TGTGCCAGCTCAAATGGTCGGGTTGGACAGCCCCAGCATTTT.

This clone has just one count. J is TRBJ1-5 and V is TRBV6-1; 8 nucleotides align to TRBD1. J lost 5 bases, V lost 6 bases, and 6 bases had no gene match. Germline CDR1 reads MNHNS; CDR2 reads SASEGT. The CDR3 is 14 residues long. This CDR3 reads CASSVRGRDQPQHF. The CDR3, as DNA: TGTGCCAGCAGCGTCAGGGGGCGCGATCAGCCCCAGCATTTT.

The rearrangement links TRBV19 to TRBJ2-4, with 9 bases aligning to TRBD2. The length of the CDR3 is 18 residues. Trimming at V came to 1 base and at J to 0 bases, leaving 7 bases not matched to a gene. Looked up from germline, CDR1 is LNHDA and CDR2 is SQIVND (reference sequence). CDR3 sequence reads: CASSIAGLATLAKNIQYF. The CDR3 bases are TGTGCCAGTAGTATAGCCGGACTAGCGACGCTAGCCAAAAACATTCAGTACTTC.

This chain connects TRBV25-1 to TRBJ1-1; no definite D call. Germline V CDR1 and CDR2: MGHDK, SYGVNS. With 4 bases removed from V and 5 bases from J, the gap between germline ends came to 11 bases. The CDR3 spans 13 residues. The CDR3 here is CASSVKIGTEAFF. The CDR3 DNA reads TGTGCCAGCAGTGTCAAGATCGGGACTGAAGCTTTCTTT.

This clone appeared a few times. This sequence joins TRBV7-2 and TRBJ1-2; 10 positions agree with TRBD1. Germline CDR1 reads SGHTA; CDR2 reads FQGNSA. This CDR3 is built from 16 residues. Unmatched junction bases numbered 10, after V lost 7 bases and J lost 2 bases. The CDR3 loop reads CASTPTGQGENYGYTF. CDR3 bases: TGTGCCAGCACCCCGACTGGACAGGGGGAAAACTATGGCTACACCTTC.

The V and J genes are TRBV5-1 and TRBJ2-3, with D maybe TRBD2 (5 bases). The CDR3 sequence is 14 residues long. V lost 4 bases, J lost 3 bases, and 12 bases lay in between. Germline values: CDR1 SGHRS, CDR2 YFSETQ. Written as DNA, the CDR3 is TGCGCCAGCAGCCCCCGGACGGGGACAGATACGCAGTATTTT. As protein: CASSPRTGTDTQYF.

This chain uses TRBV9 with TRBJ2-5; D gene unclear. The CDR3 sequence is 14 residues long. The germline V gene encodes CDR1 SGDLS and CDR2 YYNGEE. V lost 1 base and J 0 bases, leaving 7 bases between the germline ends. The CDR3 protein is CASSVNPDQETQYF. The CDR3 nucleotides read TGTGCCAGCAGCGTAAACCCAGACCAAGAGACCCAGTACTTC.

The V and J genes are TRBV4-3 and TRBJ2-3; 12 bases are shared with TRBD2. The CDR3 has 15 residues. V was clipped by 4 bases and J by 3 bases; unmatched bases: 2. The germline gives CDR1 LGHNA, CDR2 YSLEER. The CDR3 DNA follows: TGCGCCAGCAGCCTACTAGCGGGAGGAACAGATACGCAGTATTTT. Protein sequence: CASSLLAGGTDTQYF.

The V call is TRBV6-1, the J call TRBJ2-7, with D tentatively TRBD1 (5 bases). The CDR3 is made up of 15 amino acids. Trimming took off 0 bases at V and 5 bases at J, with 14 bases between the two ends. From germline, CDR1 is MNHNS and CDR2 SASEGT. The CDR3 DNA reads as TGTGCCAGCAGTGAAGCAGCCAGGGCCAGGGACGAGCAGTACTTC. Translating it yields CASSEAARARDEQYF.

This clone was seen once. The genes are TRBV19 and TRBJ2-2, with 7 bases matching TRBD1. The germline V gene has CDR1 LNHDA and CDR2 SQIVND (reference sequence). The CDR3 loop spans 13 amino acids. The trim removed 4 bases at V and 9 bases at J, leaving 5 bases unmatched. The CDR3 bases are TGTGCCAGTAGTACCGACAGGGTCCGGGAGCTGTTTTTT. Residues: CASSTDRVRELFF.

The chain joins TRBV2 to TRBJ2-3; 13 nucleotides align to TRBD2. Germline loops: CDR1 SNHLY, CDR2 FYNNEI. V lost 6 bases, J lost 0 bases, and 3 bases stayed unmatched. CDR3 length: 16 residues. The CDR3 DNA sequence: TGTGCCAGCAGCTGGACTAGCGGGGGTAGCACAGATACGCAGTATTTT. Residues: CASSWTSGGSTDTQYF.

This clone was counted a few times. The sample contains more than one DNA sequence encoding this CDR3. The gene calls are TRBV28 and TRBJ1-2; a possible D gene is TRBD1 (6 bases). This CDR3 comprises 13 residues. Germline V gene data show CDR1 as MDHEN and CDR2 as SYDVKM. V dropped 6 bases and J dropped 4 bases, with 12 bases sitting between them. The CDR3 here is CASSPTGLYGYTF. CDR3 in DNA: TGTGCCAGCAGCCCCACAGGGCTCTATGGCTACACCTTC.

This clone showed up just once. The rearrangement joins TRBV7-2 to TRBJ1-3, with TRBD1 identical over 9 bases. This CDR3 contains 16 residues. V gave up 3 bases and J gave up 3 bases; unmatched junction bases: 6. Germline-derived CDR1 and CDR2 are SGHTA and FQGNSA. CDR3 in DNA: TGTGCCAGCAGCTTGACCGGGACAGGGTATGGAAACACCATATATTTT. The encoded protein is CASSLTGTGYGNTIYF.

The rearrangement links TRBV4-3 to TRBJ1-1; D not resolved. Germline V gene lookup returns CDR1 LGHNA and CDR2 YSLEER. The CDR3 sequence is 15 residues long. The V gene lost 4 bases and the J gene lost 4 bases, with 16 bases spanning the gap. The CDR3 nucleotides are TGCGCCAGCAGCCCTCATAGTGGACTTGGCACTGAAGCTTTCTTT. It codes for CASSPHSGLGTEAFF.